This is a list of T cell receptor beta chains from one sample in a study of blood T cell repertoires in COVID-19. The table came from immunoSEQ multiplex PCR; TCRdb's copy has only in-frame clones and leaves some out. Among 250,000 to 350,000 clones listed, 70% to 90% were seen once. Sequenced material: peripheral blood. All receptors derive from a woman aged 70-85 years with COVID-19, enrolled during active disease. CDR3s leave out the opening cysteine and the closing phenylalanine or tryptophan. Rows may omit the clone size; those that give it use once, few, many or a size class.

j_call v_call clone_size cdr3_aa
TRBJ1-2 TRBV4-2 few ASSQDPTGDYGYT
TRBJ1-2 TRBV29-1 - SVEDPGSDYGYT
TRBJ2-7 TRBV9 - ASSAGLAAYEQY
TRBJ1-1 TRBV7-8 - ASSRGTGMNTEAF
TRBJ1-2 TRBV19 few ARDRPYYGYT
TRBJ2-7 TRBV5-6 - ASSILAGGNYEQY
TRBJ2-7 TRBV4-1 - ASSLVRDSSYEQY
TRBJ1-2 TRBV28 - ASSFRAGHYGYT
TRBJ1-2 TRBV3-1/TRBV3-2 - ASSHTTASNYGYT
TRBJ1-4 TRBV2 - ASTYRVATNEKLF
TRBJ1-1 TRBV23-1 - ASTPTGITVEAF
TRBJ1-2 TRBV7-8 - ASSFGQPNYGYT
TRBJ1-2 TRBV9 - ASSPYAGGYT
TRBJ2-2 TRBV24-1 - ATSDLPGQGRFGGELF
TRBJ2-7 TRBV25-1 - ASSGRGEHEQY
TRBJ2-5 TRBV9 - ASSPRSPGLAGGTQY
TRBJ2-7 TRBV30 - ALHSGPSYEQY
TRBJ1-6 TRBV7-2 few ASSSRGYDSPLH
TRBJ2-1 TRBV4-1 - ASSQLGTSGGLYNEQF
TRBJ2-3 TRBV19 - ARTGRGRDTQY
TRBJ2-3 TRBV4-2 - ASSQVAGVTDTQY
TRBJ2-7 TRBV3-1/TRBV3-2 once ASSQPDRATYEQY
TRBJ2-7 TRBV10-3 - AISGTDTYEQY
TRBJ2-7 TRBV28 once ASSSLAGREQY
TRBJ1-1 TRBV29-1 - SVDRGNTEAF
TRBJ2-2 TRBV2 - ASSPFSLAGVNTGELF
TRBJ1-1 TRBV4-2 - ASSQDGGQFEAF
TRBJ1-1 TRBV5-6 - ASSSEGSGGTEAF